Shown below are 24 T cell receptor beta chains from a single sample sequenced in a study of blood T cell repertoires in COVID-19. Generated by immunoSEQ multiplex PCR, the TCRdb table keeps only in-frame clones and is missing some. Of 100,000 to 150,000 clones in the sample, about 81% were seen once. The sequencing sample was made of peripheral blood. The source of these receptors is a man younger than 45 with COVID-19, enrolled during active disease.

In this sample, this clone turned up once. The genes are TRBV30 and TRBJ2-5; 11 nucleotides line up with TRBD1. The CDR3 runs 15 residues. CDR1 and CDR2 (germline): GTSNPN, SVGIG (reference sequence). Trimming removed 0 bases from V and 5 bases from J; junction bases left unmatched: 5. The CDR3 coding sequence is TGTGCCTGGAGTGTAGGACAGGGGGCCGGGGAGACCCAGTACTTC. It yields the protein CAWSVGQGAGETQYF.

The CDR3 spells CASSMSGIGTEAFF. Here the CDR3 DNA reads TGTGCCAGTAGTATGTCCGGGATCGGGACTGAAGCTTTCTTT. The chain uses TRBV19 and TRBJ1-1; D is unclear. The germline gives CDR1 LNHDA, CDR2 SQIVND (reference sequence). This CDR3 spans 14 amino acids. V was cut by 3 bases and J by 5 bases, with 13 bases left in between.

This chain connects TRBV11-2 to TRBJ1-4; no clear D. Trimming stripped 8 bases from V and 8 bases from J, with 12 bases between. CDR1 SGHAT and CDR2 FQNNGV come from the germline V gene. The CDR3 runs to 12 residues. CDR3 sequence: CASALNAEKLFF. CDR3 bases: TGTGCCAGCGCCCTGAATGCGGAAAAACTGTTTTTT.

The chain combines TRBV12-5 with TRBJ1-2; the D is unclear. V was shortened by 6 bases and J by 5 bases, with 13 bases between the two germline ends. The germline gives CDR1 LGHNT, CDR2 FRNRAP. There are 13 residues in the CDR3. The CDR3 DNA reads TGTGCTAGTGGGATCCAGACGGGGTATGGCTACACCTTC. Translating gives CASGIQTGYGYTF. Together with reference TRBV12-5 and TRBJ1-2, the CDR3 gives the full variable domain: DARVTQTPRHKVTEMGQEVTMRCQPILGHNTVFWYRQTMMQGLELLAYFRNRAPLDDSGMPKDRFSAEMPDATLATLKIQPSEPRDSAVYFCASGIQTGYGYTFGSGTRLTVV.

The gene calls are TRBV19 and TRBJ1-1; the D gene is possibly TRBD1 (5 bases). Trimming removed 4 bases from V and 8 bases from J, with 11 bases in between. The CDR3 contains 12 residues. From germline, CDR1 is LNHDA and CDR2 SQIVND (reference sequence). The CDR3, as DNA: TGTGCCAGTAGTACAGGGTCGTCAGAAGCTTTCTTT. Protein product: CASSTGSSEAFF.

This rearrangement joins TRBV6-2 or TRBV6-3 to TRBJ2-7; no reliable D call. V was clipped by 2 bases and J by 5 bases, with 10 bases between them. CDR3 length: 13 residues. Germline CDR1 reads MNHEY; CDR2 reads SVGEGT. The DNA of the CDR3 is TGTGCCAGCAGTTACCTAGATTCCCACGAGCAGTACTTC. The encoded protein is CASSYLDSHEQYF.

The chain recombines TRBV10-1 with TRBJ1-6; 8 nucleotides match TRBD1. There are 15 residues in the CDR3. CDR1 is WNHNN and CDR2 is SYGVQD in the germline V gene (reference sequence). Trimming took 4 bases from V and 6 from J; bases not matched to a gene: 5. CDR3 amino acids: CASSAGQGGNSPLHF. The CDR3 DNA follows: TGCGCCAGCAGTGCAGGACAGGGTGGTAATTCACCCCTCCACTTT.

The genes are TRBV6-1 and TRBJ2-5, with TRBD2 as a possible D gene (5 bases). Per the germline V gene, CDR1 is MNHNS and CDR2 is SASEGT. The CDR3 runs 15 residues. Trimming left V 2 bases short and J 0 bases short, with 10 bases between. The CDR3 bases are TGTGCCAGCAGTGAAAGCGGAACCTACCAAGAGACCCAGTACTTC. Translated: CASSESGTYQETQYF.

The genes are TRBV6-5 and TRBJ1-5; maybe TRBD1 (6 bases). Germline CDR1 is MNHEY and CDR2 is SVGAGI. The CDR3 extends over 14 amino acids. V shed 6 bases and J shed 7 bases, with 16 bases lying between them. CDR3 sequence reads: CASSQNRDGQPQHF. The CDR3 nucleotides read TGTGCCAGCAGCCAGAACAGGGACGGGCAGCCCCAGCATTTT.

This rearrangement joins TRBV6-6 to TRBJ2-3, with TRBD2 identical over 10 bases. The CDR3 consists of 15 residues. The V and J ends lost 6 bases and 3 bases, in that order; junction bases with no gene match: 6. Per the germline V gene, CDR1 is MNHNY and CDR2 is SVGAGI (reference sequence). Here the CDR3 reads CASRPGTSETDTQYF. Here the CDR3 DNA reads TGTGCCAGCAGGCCCGGGACTAGCGAAACAGATACGCAGTATTTT.

The chain links TRBV18 to TRBJ2-3, with 7 bases fitting TRBD2. Looked up from germline, CDR1 is KGHSH and CDR2 is LQKENI. CDR3 length equals 15 residues. V was clipped by 4 bases and J by 6 bases; unmatched bases: 10. The CDR3 protein is CASSRRGGSKDTQYF. CDR3 sequence (DNA): TGTGCCAGCTCACGTAGGGGCGGGAGTAAGGATACGCAGTATTTT.

The V gene is TRBV6-2 or TRBV6-3, the J gene TRBJ2-5; 11 bases are shared with TRBD2. The CDR3 has 17 amino acids. V lost 4 bases and J lost 4; bases outside the gene matches: 11. CDR1 and CDR2 (germline): MNHEY, SVGEGT. This CDR3 is CASSLLQVGTSGETQYF. In DNA form, the CDR3 reads TGTGCCAGCAGTTTGTTGCAAGTTGGGACTAGCGGAGAGACCCAGTACTTC.

This clone was picked up a small number of times. The CDR3 loop reads CASSPRDGHQPQHF. CDR3 nucleotide sequence: TGTGCCAGCAGTCCCCGGGATGGGCACCAGCCCCAGCATTTT. The chain links TRBV6-5 to TRBJ1-5; D remains unclear. Trimming cost V 5 bases and J 7 bases, with 15 bases left between them. The germline V gene encodes CDR1 MNHEY and CDR2 SVGAGI. The CDR3 has 14 amino acids.

J is TRBJ2-2 and V is TRBV7-8; D uncertain. The V end lost 4 bases, the J end lost 4 bases, and 7 bases lay between the germline ends. The CDR3 contains 13 residues. Germline CDR1 and CDR2: SGHVS and FQNEAQ. CDR3 amino acids: CASSSRPTGELFF. The CDR3 bases are TGTGCCAGCAGCTCGCGCCCCACCGGGGAGCTGTTTTTT.

In this sample, this clone turned up a few times. The rearrangement uses TRBV7-2 and TRBJ1-2; 7 bases fit TRBD1. V lost 3 bases, J lost 7 bases, and 14 bases stayed unmatched. Looked up from germline, CDR1 is SGHTA and CDR2 is FQGNSA. The CDR3 is made up of 16 amino acids. The CDR3 DNA reads as TGTGCCAGCAGCTTGGTACCGGGACAGACCTCCGGTGGCTACACCTTC. Encoded protein: CASSLVPGQTSGGYTF.

The genes are TRBV3-1 (or the pseudogene TRBV3-2) and TRBJ1-4, with 7 bases identical to TRBD1. CDR1 is LGHDT, CDR2 YNNKEL, per germline (reference sequence). V lost 4 bases, J lost 4 bases, and 3 bases stayed unmatched. The CDR3 sequence is 14 residues long. This CDR3 is CASSLGQVNEKLFF. The CDR3 bases are TGTGCCAGCAGCCTCGGACAGGTTAATGAAAAACTGTTTTTT.

The chain has TRBV7-2 and TRBJ2-7; no clear D. Germline values: CDR1 SGHTA, CDR2 FQGNSA. The CDR3 totals 13 residues. V lost 4 bases and J 6 bases, leaving 13 bases between the germline ends. The chain's CDR3 is CASSWLAVSEQYF. CDR3 DNA sequence: TGTGCCAGCAGCTGGCTTGCAGTATCCGAGCAGTACTTC.

This clone was found once. J is TRBJ2-7 and V is TRBV19; 8 nucleotides agree with TRBD1. The CDR3 is 15 residues long. From germline, CDR1 is LNHDA and CDR2 SQIVND (reference sequence). Trimming at V came to 5 bases and at J to 0 bases, leaving 6 bases not matched to a gene. CDR3 sequence (DNA): TGTGCCAGTAGTCGGACAGGGTCGAGCTCCTACGAGCAGTACTTC. Translation gives CASSRTGSSSYEQYF.

The chain carries TRBV28 and TRBJ1-2, with 9 bases fitting TRBD1. With V trimmed by 3 bases and J by 0 bases, 5 bases remained unmatched. The germline gives CDR1 MDHEN, CDR2 SYDVKM. This CDR3 is 16 amino acids long. CDR3 residues: CASSFPGTGSNYGYTF. CDR3 nucleotides: TGTGCCAGCAGTTTTCCCGGGACAGGGTCTAACTATGGCTACACCTTC.

The J gene is TRBJ2-4, the V gene TRBV4-1, with D perhaps TRBD2 (6 bases). The CDR3 spans 16 residues. Germline V gene data show CDR1 as MGHRA and CDR2 as YSYEKL. V was shortened by 4 bases and J by 0 bases, with 13 bases between the two germline ends. The CDR3 loop reads CASSPGVKLAKNIQYF. The CDR3 DNA follows: TGCGCCAGCAGCCCGGGGGTAAAGTTAGCCAAAAACATTCAGTACTTC.

The chain couples TRBV10-3 to TRBJ1-6; no definite D call. In germline, CDR1 is ENHRY, CDR2 SYGVKD. V was clipped by 2 bases and J by 7 bases, with 3 bases between them. This CDR3 contains 12 residues. The CDR3 coding sequence is TGTGCCATCAGTGAGGCGAATTCACCCCTCCACTTT. It encodes CAISEANSPLHF.

This chain joins TRBV5-6 and TRBJ1-1; a weak D match, TRBD1 (5 bases). V dropped 4 bases and J dropped 3 bases, with 10 bases sitting between them. CDR3 length equals 13 residues. From germline, CDR1 is SGHDT and CDR2 YYEEEE. CDR3 nucleotides: TGTGCCAGCAGCACGGGGGTGTACACTGAAGCTTTCTTT. Translation gives CASSTGVYTEAFF. Supplemented by reference TRBV5-6 and TRBJ1-1, the full variable domain reads DAGVTQSPTHLIKTRGQQVTLRCSPKSGHDTVSWYQQALGQGPQFIFQYYEEEERQRGNFPDRFSGHQFPNYSSELNVNALLLGDSALYLCASSTGVYTEAFFGQGTRLTVV.

The chain combines TRBV10-1 with TRBJ2-7; a weak D match, TRBD1 (5 bases). V shed 9 bases and J shed 1 base, with 13 bases lying between them. CDR1 and CDR2 from the germline V gene are WNHNN and SYGVQD (reference sequence). This CDR3 is 13 amino acids long. The CDR3 spells CASRTTESYEQYF. Here the CDR3 DNA reads TGCGCCAGTCGAACGACAGAATCCTACGAGCAGTACTTC.

This chain links TRBV5-1 with TRBJ2-7; perhaps TRBD2 as D (7 bases). This CDR3 has 14 amino acids. V was shortened by 5 bases and J by 7 bases, with 19 bases between the two germline ends. In germline, CDR1 is SGHRS, CDR2 YFSETQ. CDR3 residues: CASRSGGAVGEQYF. The CDR3 bases are TGCGCCAGCAGGTCGGGGGGCGCCGTGGGGGAGCAGTACTTC.